This TCR beta chain was retrieved from a study of OX40 agonist ivuxolimab in advanced cancers. Study-wide results and limits: CD4+ and CD8+ blood T cells expanded clonally by week 6 at 0.1 to 3.0 mg/kg.

This CDR3 has 12 residues. With 10 bases removed from V and 12 bases from J, the gap between germline ends came to 18 bases. Germline CDR1 is MNHEY and CDR2 is SMNVEV (reference sequence). The study sampled blood at baseline, cycle 4 day 1, and cycle 7 day 1. This table comes from immunoSEQ multiplex PCR, and its TCRdb copy is limited to in-frame clones, with some not included. This table has almost 45,000 clones, roughly 88% appearing once. A note on this clone: Its antigen is undetermined.

This clonotype was obtained from an adult with an advanced solid tumor such as melanoma, head and neck, liver or kidney cancer. The chain employs TRBV27 and TRBJ2-2; possibly TRBD2 for D (6 bases). The input for sequencing was CD4+ or CD8+ T cells sorted from blood, taken in a trial of the OX40 agonist ivuxolimab. This CDR3 is CATLGGGTKLFF. DNA for the CDR3: TGTGCCACGTTGGGGGGTGGAACGAAGCTGTTTTTT.